This T cell receptor (beta chain) was sequenced in a study of T-cell memory formation after mild COVID-19. This clonotype was counted a single time. The antigen is undetermined. In TCRdb, the 5' RACE reads were re-called with MiXCR into one record per CDR3 protein. Among roughly 300,000 distinct CDR3 sequences, around 8% were seen once, and the ten largest hold approximately 23%. General study points: Day 15 to 85 contracting clones showed balanced CD4/CD8; day 15 to 37 expanders favored CD4+.

This CDR3 spans 16 amino acids. V shed 3 bases and J 1 base; nucleotides not matched to a gene: 8. In germline, CDR1 is SGDLS, CDR2 YYNGEE. This chain links TRBV9 with TRBJ1-2; 8 bases agree with TRBD1. This TCR derives from a man younger than 35 who had mild COVID-19 (a few samples of this study predate the infection). Cell type and time point are not known. Sample: PBMCs or a T cell subset sorted from them (not recorded which). The CDR3 protein is CASSAQDRGRNYGYTF. The DNA of the CDR3 is TGTGCCAGCAGCGCACAAGACAGGGGACGTAACTATGGCTACACCTTC.